The T cell receptor (beta chain) described here comes from a study of blood T cell repertoires in COVID-19. TCRdb's copy holds only in-frame clones and misses some; the assay was immunoSEQ multiplex PCR. The table lists approximately 49,000 clones, 85% to 90% of them singletons. CDR1 is LGHDT and CDR2 is YNNKEL in the germline V gene (reference sequence). V was pared by 4 bases and J by 3 bases, with 19 bases between. The CDR3 runs to 16 residues. The sequencing sample was made of peripheral blood. This sequence originates from a man aged 45-65 years with acute or convalescent COVID-19. The genes are TRBV3-1 (or the pseudogene TRBV3-2) and TRBJ2-7, with D perhaps matching TRBD1 (8 bases). The CDR3 nucleotides are TGTGCCAGCAGCCGGGGGGGACAGGTCCATCTCTACGAGCAGTACTTC. Translation: CASSRGGQVHLYEQYF.